This T cell receptor (beta chain) stems from a study of T cell repertoires in cytomegalovirus infection. On the study more broadly: An indication of both CMV infection and matching HLA type came from public TCR beta signatures.

The CDR3 is 15 residues long. The germline V gene encodes CDR1 LNHDA and CDR2 SQIVND (reference sequence). This clonotype turned up a few times. The antigen is undetermined. The junction departs from germline at one end; a sequencing error may be responsible. TCRdb analysed the reads with MiXCR anew, one entry per CDR3 protein. In the table there are roughly 990,000 distinct CDR3 sequences, about a third of which are singletons. The clonotype was recovered from a human donor in good health (CMV status not recorded). Some clones in this sample may be carry-over from other donors' samples. This chain uses TRBV19 with TRBJ2-1; no reliable D call. The starting material was cultured CD8+ T cells from PBMCs, obtained from culture after CMV antigen stimulation. CDR3: CASSIGGPSHNEQFF. CDR3 sequence (DNA): TGTGCCAGTAGTATAGGCGGACCCTCCCACAATGAGCAGTTCTTC.